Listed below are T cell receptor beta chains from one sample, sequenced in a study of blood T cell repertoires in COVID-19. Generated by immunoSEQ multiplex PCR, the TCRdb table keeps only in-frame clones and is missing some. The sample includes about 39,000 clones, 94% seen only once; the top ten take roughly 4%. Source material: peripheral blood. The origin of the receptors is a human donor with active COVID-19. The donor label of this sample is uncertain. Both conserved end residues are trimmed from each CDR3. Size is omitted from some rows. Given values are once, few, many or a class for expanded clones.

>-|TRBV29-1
SAQIAHTGELF
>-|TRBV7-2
ASSLGRGWPEAF
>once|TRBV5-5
ASSPSGTPYNEQF
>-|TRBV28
ASSWTYYSGNTIY
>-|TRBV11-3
ASSYRQGENEKLF
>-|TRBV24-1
ATSDLQPNSPYNEQF
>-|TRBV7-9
ASSRGQGEVFNEKLF
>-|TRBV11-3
ASSGPGRNTIY
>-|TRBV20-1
SASKTSLDTGELF
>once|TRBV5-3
ARSLLSGDRGLSTNEKLF